These T cell receptor beta chains were read from a single sample in a study of T cell responses to AZD1222 COVID-19 vaccine. Some clones are missing from TCRdb's copy, which holds only in-frame ones; the method was immunoSEQ multiplex PCR. The sample records fewer than 75,000 clones, roughly 87% being singletons. The sequenced sample was peripheral blood, obtained on day 0 of AZD1222 vaccination. These receptors all come from an adult in good health. CDR3s include the opening cysteine and the closing phenylalanine or tryptophan. D genes are given only for firm matches. Rows give clone size only sometimes, using once, few, many, or a class for an expanded clone.

V gene	clone size	D gene	J gene	CDR3 DNA	CDR3 protein
TRBV19	.	.	TRBJ2-1	TGTGCCAGTAGTATAGTCCCGAGCTCCTACAATGAGCAGTTCTTC	CASSIVPSSYNEQFF
TRBV6-5	.	.	TRBJ2-5	TGTGCCAGCAGCCCACGCGACAGGTTGGGAGAGACCCAGTACTTC	CASSPRDRLGETQYF
TRBV5-1	.	.	TRBJ2-7	TGCGCCAGCAGCGCCCTAGCCTCCTACGAGCAGTACTTC	CASSALASYEQYF
TRBV27	.	.	TRBJ1-3	TGTGCCAGCAGCAACTCGGGTCACCCTTCGGGAGGAAACACCATATATTTT	CASSNSGHPSGGNTIYF
TRBV5-1	.	TRBD1	TRBJ1-1	TGCGCCAGCAGCTTGGATGGCAGGGGGCTGAACACTGAAGCTTTCTTT	CASSLDGRGLNTEAFF
TRBV28	.	.	TRBJ1-2	TGTGCCAGCAGTCTCAACCGACAGTATGGCTACACCTTC	CASSLNRQYGYTF
TRBV28	.	.	TRBJ1-4	TGTGCCAGCGCCCAAGACCGACAGTGGACTGAAAAACTGTTTTTT	CASAQDRQWTEKLFF
TRBV19	.	.	TRBJ1-1	TGTGCCAGTAGTATTGGCAGGGCGACTGAAGCTTTCTTT	CASSIGRATEAFF
TRBV12-3/TRBV12-4	.	.	TRBJ2-7	TGTGCCAGCAGTTTGTTGAGCTACGAGCAGTACTTC	CASSLLSYEQYF
TRBV5-1	once	.	TRBJ1-1	TGCGCCAGCAGCTTGTGGTCGGGGGTTCGGAACACTGAAGCTTTCTTT	CASSLWSGVRNTEAFF
TRBV9	.	TRBD1	TRBJ2-7	TGTGCCAGCAGCGCTCCCGGGACAGGGGATAGCGAGCAGTACTTC	CASSAPGTGDSEQYF